This TCR beta chain was recovered during a study of tumor-infiltrating lymphocytes in primary liver carcinoma. Priming with a constant-region primer yielded TCR beta cDNA from 450 to 550 ng total RNA. ARM-PCR was slightly modified, and three nested multiplex PCR rounds with it gave rise to the TCR beta libraries. TRBV1-TRBV30 forward primers and a C-beta reverse primer were used in the first two PCR rounds, which each ran for approximately 11 cycles. MiXCR, run by TCRdb on the multiplex PCR reads, gives a single entry per CDR3 protein. This sample yields 320,000 or so distinct CDR3 sequences, of which around three fifths are seen a single time; roughly 9% belongs to the top ten. This CDR3 comprises 17 residues. Trimming took 3 bases from V and 0 from J, leaving 14 bases between them. The germline gives CDR1 LGHNA, CDR2 YSLEER. Germline DNA was also extracted, and blood RNA was taken from unsorted whole blood.

The sample comprised peripheral blood. This sequence joins TRBV4-3 and TRBJ1-4; D is uncertain. The clonotype was recovered from a man aged 35-49 years with primary liver carcinoma and hepatitis B virus infection. The DNA of the CDR3 is TGCGCCAGCAGCCAGGTCAGGTCGGGGTCAACTAATGAAAAACTGTTTTTT. Translating it yields CASSQVRSGSTNEKLFF.